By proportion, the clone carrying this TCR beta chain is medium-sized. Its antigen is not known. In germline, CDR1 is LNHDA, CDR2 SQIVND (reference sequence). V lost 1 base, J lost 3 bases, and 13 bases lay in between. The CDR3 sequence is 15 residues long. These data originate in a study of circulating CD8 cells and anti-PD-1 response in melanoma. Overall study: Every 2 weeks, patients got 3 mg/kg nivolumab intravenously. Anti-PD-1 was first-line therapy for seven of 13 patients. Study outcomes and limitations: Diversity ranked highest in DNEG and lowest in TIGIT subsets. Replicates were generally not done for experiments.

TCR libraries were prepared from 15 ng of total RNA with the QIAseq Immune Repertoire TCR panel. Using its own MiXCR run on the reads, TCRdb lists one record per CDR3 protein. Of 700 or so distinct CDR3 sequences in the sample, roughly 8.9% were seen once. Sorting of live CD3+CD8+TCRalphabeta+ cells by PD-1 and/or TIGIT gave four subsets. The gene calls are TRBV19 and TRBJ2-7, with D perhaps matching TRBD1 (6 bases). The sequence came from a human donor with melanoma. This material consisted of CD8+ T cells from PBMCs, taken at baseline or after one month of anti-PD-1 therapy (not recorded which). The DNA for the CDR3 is TGTGCCAGTAGTATAGCGACAGGAGAGTTCTACGAGCAGTACTTC. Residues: CASSIATGEFYEQYF.